The source of this TCR beta chain is a study of cytomegalovirus exposure and HLA in healthy donors. Looking at the study overall: There were over 350 genotyped donors. Of these, roughly 80% fell in the genetic ancestry cluster associated with self-reported Caucasian donors.

Amplification used 60 Vbeta primers and 13 Jbeta primers. Assay: immunoSEQ multiplex PCR; the TCRdb copy retains only in-frame clones and omits some. The sample carries fewer than 200,000 clones, about four fifths recorded once. Germline CDR1 is MGHRA and CDR2 is YSYEKL. V gave up 3 bases and J gave up 10 bases; unmatched junction bases: 10. The CDR3 runs to 16 residues. This clonotype was sampled from a man aged 35 to 55 in good health and CMV-seropositive. This sequence joins TRBV4-1 and TRBJ1-6; 9 bases match TRBD1. Sequenced input: PBMCs. CDR3 protein: CASSQVPGQGRSPLHF. The CDR3 DNA reads TGCGCCAGCAGCCAGGTCCCGGGACAGGGACGATCACCCCTCCACTTT.